This T cell receptor beta chain was recorded in a study of blood T cell repertoires in COVID-19. The germline V gene has CDR1 KGHSH and CDR2 LQKENI. Trimming removed 3 bases at V and 2 bases at J, with 7 bases between. The CDR3 is 13 residues long. Sequencing used immunoSEQ multiplex PCR; TCRdb keeps in-frame clones, though not all of them. The sample carries 150,000 to 200,000 clones, around nine tenths recorded once. The chain carries TRBV18 and TRBJ2-5; no firm D call. The source is a man aged 65 to 85 with acute or convalescent COVID-19. Sequencing was done on a sample of peripheral blood. The chain's CDR3 is CASSPLLQETQYF. The CDR3 DNA follows: TGTGCCAGCTCACCCCTACTTCAAGAGACCCAGTACTTC.